This T cell receptor beta chain appears in the sequencing data of a study of T cell clonotyping in hematopoietic cell transplantation. Findings and limits, study-wide: At the given depth, recipient repertoires were over 95% de novo clonotypes.

This table comes from immunoSEQ multiplex PCR, and its TCRdb copy is limited to in-frame clones, with some not included. The sample has 35,000 to 45,000 clones, around 95% seen once. As for this clone: No antigen is known for it.

The ends lost 5 bases at V and 12 bases at J; junction bases unmatched: 13. The CDR3 contains 16 residues. Looked up from germline, CDR1 is SGHAT and CDR2 is FQNNGV. Sequenced material: peripheral blood mononuclear cells. The receptor's source is a woman aged 50 to 65 in good health. Some clones in this sample may be carry-over from other donors' samples. The chain recombines TRBV11-2 with TRBJ2-6; 10 bases match TRBD1. CDR3 sequence: CASSISAGTGVGVLTF. As DNA, the CDR3 is TGTGCCAGCAGCATTAGCGCCGGGACAGGGGTCGGCGTCCTGACTTTC.